A single T cell receptor (beta chain) is shown here with its context. The data originate from a study of technical replicates of blood from several donors. Assay used: immunoSEQ multiplex PCR; TCRdb lists only in-frame clones, some missing. In the table there are fewer than 100,000 clones, around 97% of which are singletons. The V gene's germline CDR1 is SGHDT and CDR2 YYEEEE. The germline V and J ends were trimmed by 1 base and 4 bases, with 8 bases remaining between them. The CDR3 is made up of 13 amino acids. The chain has TRBV5-6 and TRBJ1-2; the D gene is possibly TRBD1 (6 bases). The TCR sequence derives from a human donor in good health. The sequenced sample was T cells isolated from PBMCs. The CDR3 bases are TGTGCCAGCAGCTTGCCAGGGGCCTATGGCTACACCTTC. Residues: CASSLPGAYGYTF.